This T cell receptor beta chain derives from a study of T cells in Graves' hyperthyroidism and ophthalmopathy (dated by TCRdb to the late 2010s). Regarding the research as a whole: Peripheral blood was sampled at the time of initial diagnosis, prior to any treatment. To identify distinguishing TCR V-J signatures, a discovery cohort of some 99 patients was used, comprising 43 with Graves' ophthalmopathy and under 60 with stable Graves' hyperthyroidism. The 75 to 100 discovery patients were randomly split 7:3 into training and test sets. Once sampling was done, hyperthyroidism patients were given methimazole at a starting dose of 30 mg daily, whereas ophthalmopathy patients were given high-dose intravenous methylprednisolone. TCR Vbeta CDR3 sequencing of approximately 140 peripheral blood samples (43 ophthalmopathy, some 75 hyperthyroidism and approximately 17 progressor patients) is reported in the paper. In addition, the study compared T-cell repertoires in thyroid tissue and in blood from several Graves' hyperthyroidism patients. Prospective prediction of ophthalmopathy was tested in an independent validation cohort of some 20 hyperthyroidism patients and 17 patients who later progressed to ophthalmopathy.

TCR beta CDR3 regions were amplified from RNA transcripts. For the first round of RT-PCR on the TCR CDR3, the HTBI primer set was used together with the Qiagen OneStep RT-PCR kit. Libraries were constructed in a second round of multiplex PCR, after which size selection and purification were carried out. The libraries were sequenced on an Illumina HiSeq2000 using paired-end 100 bp reads. The original methods were these. SOAPnuke was used to process the raw data, with reads discarded if the reads contained adapters or uncalled bases, had a mean Phred below 15, or lacked an exact constant-primer or identifier match. High-quality paired reads were merged using COPE v1.2.5, and each unique nucleotide sequence was defined as a clonotype. Clonotypes were aligned to IMGT TRBV, TRBD and TRBJ reference segments using MiTCR v1.1. The analysis was restricted to V-J combinations with a frequency above 0.0001, which together covered approximately 99% of the repertoires. A TCS score was defined as the ratio of F50 (clonal expansion) to E x V (chaos), with BLOSUM62-based TCRdist applied between CDR3 peptides within each V-J. Welch's t-statistics and random forest reduced around 550 V-J features to roughly 13, which were used in a naive Bayes classifier (R e1071). Starting from the raw public reads, TCRdb applied fastp trimming at Q25, assembled clones with MiXCR and retained in-frame beta chains. Each entry merges the rows of one CDR3 protein and shows their most common DNA and genes. TCRdb, rather than the study authors, made the V and J calls. The table for this sample lists about 130,000 distinct CDR3 sequences; 22% of them were counted only once. Around 69% of the sample is held by the ten biggest clonotypes.

This clonotype was seen repeatedly, ten times or more. What antigen it recognizes has not been identified. No much larger clone exists at a distance of one base, and base qualities are not known. Hyperthyroidism patients were newly diagnosed, with disease duration under 2 months, and aged 18 to 65 years. Any patient with an uncontrolled infection, another autoimmune disease, pregnancy or lactation was excluded. Diagnoses were based on clinical symptoms, serum thyroxine and TRAb, thyroid ultrasound and orbital computed tomography. Blood from progressor patients was collected at the time of first diagnosis with hyperthyroidism, before any ophthalmopathy symptoms had appeared. PBMCs were isolated from about 9.2 ml of fresh peripheral blood by Ficoll-Paque density gradient centrifugation. Progressor patients were initially diagnosed with Graves' hyperthyroidism and developed ophthalmopathy during follow-up. Total RNA was extracted using Trizol reagent, and RNA quality was assessed on an Agilent 2100 Bioanalyzer.

Here is what the overall study found, with its caveats: In validation, the model predicted progression to ophthalmopathy a median of roughly six months before onset, with roughly 70% sensitivity and almost 75% specificity. Most expanded thyroid clonotypes (frequency above 0.001) were also detected in blood, suggesting blood repertoires may reflect thyroid immune responses. In cross-validation, a model built on a 13 V-J signature told ophthalmopathy apart from stable hyperthyroidism with 85% to 90% sensitivity and around 81% specificity, and in testing the same model reached 80%/75%. Sample size was not statistically predetermined, and blinding of investigators to group allocation was not performed.

The material sequenced was blood. This sequence was found in a woman aged 50 to 65 with Graves' hyperthyroidism that later progressed to Graves' ophthalmopathy.

The DNA is as follows: TGTGCCAGCAGTGATCCAGCGGGAGTTTTGGGGGCCCCGGAGCGGTCCTACAATGAGCAGTTCTTC. The resulting protein is CASSDPAGVLGAPERSYNEQFF. The chain was built from TRBV6-1 and TRBJ2-1, with 8 middle bases fitting TRBD2. CDR3 length: 22 amino acids, cysteine to phenylalanine. The CDR3 DNA has 66 bases and is translated from base 1. The germline V gene supplies CDR1 MNHNS and CDR2 SASEGT. The germline V and J ends show losses of 3 bases and 1 base respectively, and no gene match explains 23 bases of the junction.